This TCR beta chain came from a study of cytomegalovirus exposure and HLA in healthy donors. Study-wide results and caveats: It is likely that the observed cluster of highly shared sequence variants was a sequencing artifact.

This clone appeared once. The antigen is unknown. A multiplex PCR was run with 60 Vbeta primers and 13 Jbeta primers. The method was immunoSEQ multiplex PCR; TCRdb's version includes in-frame clones alone and lacks a portion of them. The profile shows around 130,000 clones, 78% of them singletons. Trimming cost V 3 bases and J 1 base; bases outside gene matches: 10. Germline V gene sequence: CDR1 LNHDA, CDR2 SQIVND (reference sequence). This CDR3 has 18 residues. The chain has TRBV19 and TRBJ2-3; 10 nucleotides match TRBD1. Sequencing was performed on PBMCs. This sequence originates from a woman between 40 and 55 years old in good health and CMV-seronegative. The CDR3 sequence: CASSMGQGFQTGTDTQYF. The CDR3 DNA sequence: TGTGCCAGTAGTATGGGACAGGGGTTCCAGACGGGCACAGATACGCAGTATTTT.